The rows below give T cell receptor beta chains drawn from one sample of a study of shared clonotypes between healthy human individuals. Repertoires were generated with immunoSEQ multiplex PCR, while TCRdb's copy carries only in-frame clones and drops some. The sample has about 2.3 million clones; about 92% are singletons. Sequencing was done on a sample of naive CD4+ T cells from PBMCs. Receptors were obtained from a man younger than 35 in good health. Some clones in this sample may be carry-over from other donors' samples. The CDR3 runs from the conserved cysteine through the conserved F or W. A D gene is named only where the DNA matches it firmly. Clone sizes are given selectively: once, few, many, or a class where the clone is expanded.

v_call: TRBV5-1
clone_size: .
d_call: .
j_call: TRBJ2-7
cdr3_nt: TGCGCCAGCAGTCGGACCACGATCGGGTCCTACGAGCAGTACTTC
cdr3_aa: CASSRTTIGSYEQYF

v_call: TRBV7-9
clone_size: .
d_call: .
j_call: TRBJ1-3
cdr3_nt: TGTGCCAGCAGCTTATTCGAGGGGACCGCAAGGATTTTT
cdr3_aa: CASSLFEGTARIF

v_call: TRBV28
clone_size: .
d_call: .
j_call: TRBJ1-5
cdr3_nt: TGTGCCAGCAGTTTAATAGGGGTTCAGGGCAATCAGCCCCAGCATTTT
cdr3_aa: CASSLIGVQGNQPQHF

v_call: TRBV15
clone_size: .
d_call: .
j_call: TRBJ1-1
cdr3_nt: TGTGCCACCAGCAGAGGCCTAGCTGGGACTGAAGCTTTCTTT
cdr3_aa: CATSRGLAGTEAFF

v_call: TRBV6-5
clone_size: .
d_call: TRBD1
j_call: TRBJ1-2
cdr3_nt: TGTGCCAGCAGCCGCGAGACAGGGAACTATGGCTACACCTTC
cdr3_aa: CASSRETGNYGYTF

v_call: TRBV10-3
clone_size: .
d_call: TRBD2
j_call: TRBJ2-1
cdr3_nt: TGTGCCATCAGGGGACTAGCGGGCGCATCACCCTCCTACAATGAGCAGTTCTTC
cdr3_aa: CAIRGLAGASPSYNEQFF

v_call: TRBV19
clone_size: .
d_call: TRBD1
j_call: TRBJ1-5
cdr3_nt: TGTGCCAGTAGTACAGGGACAGAGCCAAGGGATCAGCCCCAGCATTTT
cdr3_aa: CASSTGTEPRDQPQHF

v_call: TRBV6-4
clone_size: .
d_call: TRBD2
j_call: TRBJ2-1
cdr3_nt: TGTGCCAGTCGACTAGCGGGAGGCTTAGTTAATGAGCAGTTCTTC
cdr3_aa: CASRLAGGLVNEQFF

v_call: TRBV29-1
clone_size: once
d_call: .
j_call: TRBJ2-7
cdr3_nt: TGCAGCGTTGCAAGTCCCGAGCAGTACTTC
cdr3_aa: CSVASPEQYF

v_call: TRBV5-1
clone_size: once
d_call: .
j_call: TRBJ1-4
cdr3_nt: TGCGCCAGCAGCCCCGCCACCCGTAGGGCTAATGAAAAACTGTTTTTT
cdr3_aa: CASSPATRRANEKLFF

v_call: TRBV6-5
clone_size: .
d_call: TRBD2
j_call: TRBJ2-5
cdr3_nt: TGTGCCAGCAGTTACGAGCGGGATGACCAAGAGACCCAGTACTTC
cdr3_aa: CASSYERDDQETQYF

v_call: TRBV2
clone_size: .
d_call: .
j_call: TRBJ1-4
cdr3_nt: TGTGCCAGCAGCAAAGCTGGGGTGACTAATGAAAAACTGTTTTTT
cdr3_aa: CASSKAGVTNEKLFF

v_call: TRBV7-2
clone_size: .
d_call: .
j_call: TRBJ2-5
cdr3_nt: TGTGCCAGCAGCCAATCGCTGAGAGAGACCCAGTACTTC
cdr3_aa: CASSQSLRETQYF

v_call: TRBV28
clone_size: .
d_call: .
j_call: TRBJ1-2
cdr3_nt: TGTGCCAGCAGTTTAGACCCTGCAACTAACTATGGCTACACCTTC
cdr3_aa: CASSLDPATNYGYTF

v_call: TRBV23-1
clone_size: once
d_call: TRBD1
j_call: TRBJ2-6
cdr3_nt: TGCGCCAGCACATTTCTCGAAAAAGACAGGGCCAAATCTGGGGCCAACGTCCTGACTTTC
cdr3_aa: CASTFLEKDRAKSGANVLTF

v_call: TRBV19
clone_size: .
d_call: .
j_call: TRBJ2-7
cdr3_nt: TGTGCCAGTAGCCCGGCAAACGGTTACGAGCAGTACTTC
cdr3_aa: CASSPANGYEQYF

v_call: TRBV9
clone_size: .
d_call: TRBD1
j_call: TRBJ2-2
cdr3_nt: TGTGCCAGCAGCGGACAGGGGGCGCCGACCGGGGAGCTGTTTTTT
cdr3_aa: CASSGQGAPTGELFF

v_call: TRBV5-8
clone_size: .
d_call: .
j_call: TRBJ2-7
cdr3_nt: TGTGCCAGCAGCTTAATGGACCCGACCTACGAGCAGTACTTC
cdr3_aa: CASSLMDPTYEQYF

v_call: TRBV5-1
clone_size: .
d_call: .
j_call: TRBJ1-4
cdr3_nt: TGCGCCAGCAGCGGGACCCGCTCAAATGAAAAACTGTTTTTT
cdr3_aa: CASSGTRSNEKLFF

v_call: TRBV11-1
clone_size: .
d_call: .
j_call: TRBJ1-5
cdr3_nt: TGTGCCAGCAGCCTAGACAGAGGTTCGCCCCAGCATTTT
cdr3_aa: CASSLDRGSPQHF

v_call: TRBV29-1
clone_size: .
d_call: .
j_call: TRBJ1-2
cdr3_nt: TGCAGCGTTGAGTTGGGGCCGGGGAGCTACACCTTC
cdr3_aa: CSVELGPGSYTF

v_call: TRBV6-1
clone_size: few
d_call: TRBD1
j_call: TRBJ1-1
cdr3_nt: TGTGCCAGCAGTGAACCGGGACAGGCCCGACTCTTT
cdr3_aa: CASSEPGQARLF

v_call: TRBV19
clone_size: .
d_call: .
j_call: TRBJ2-3
cdr3_nt: TGTGCCAGTAATAAACGGGTCACAGATACGCAGTATTTT
cdr3_aa: CASNKRVTDTQYF

v_call: TRBV9
clone_size: .
d_call: TRBD2
j_call: TRBJ2-2
cdr3_nt: TGTGCCAGCAGCGTAGTCCCCCAGCGGGACTTTACCGGGGAGCTGTTTTTT
cdr3_aa: CASSVVPQRDFTGELFF

v_call: TRBV7-3
clone_size: .
d_call: TRBD1
j_call: TRBJ2-1
cdr3_nt: TGTGCCAGCAGCTTAACTCCGGGACAGGGCTATGAGCAGTTCTTC
cdr3_aa: CASSLTPGQGYEQFF

v_call: TRBV19
clone_size: .
d_call: TRBD1
j_call: TRBJ2-3
cdr3_nt: TGTGCCAGTAGGGGCAGGGGACAGGGCACAGATACGCAGTATTTT
cdr3_aa: CASRGRGQGTDTQYF

v_call: TRBV10-3
clone_size: .
d_call: .
j_call: TRBJ1-2
cdr3_nt: TGTGCCATCAGTGAGGAGGGAAGTGGCTACACCTTC
cdr3_aa: CAISEEGSGYTF

v_call: TRBV28
clone_size: .
d_call: TRBD1
j_call: TRBJ1-5
cdr3_nt: TGTGCCAGCAGACGGACAGGGACCCAGCCCCAGCATTTT
cdr3_aa: CASRRTGTQPQHF

v_call: TRBV5-4
clone_size: .
d_call: .
j_call: TRBJ2-5
cdr3_nt: TGTGCCAGCAGCTTTGACTATTTTACGGAGACCCAGTACTTC
cdr3_aa: CASSFDYFTETQYF